The rows below give T cell receptor beta chains drawn from one sample of a study of blood T cells in healthy people across ages. A single record per CDR3 protein comes from TCRdb applying MiXCR to the 5' RACE reads. The profile shows approximately 900,000 distinct CDR3 sequences, 48% of them singletons. The sequenced sample was blood. The origin of the receptors is a man aged 25 to 45 in good health. Both conserved end residues are part of each CDR3. D genes are given only for firm matches. Size is omitted from some rows. Given values are once, few, many or a class for expanded clones.

J	V	size	D	CDR3	DNA
TRBJ2-5	TRBV10-3	NA	NA	CAISSGQREQYF	TGTGCCATCTCTTCAGGACAACGTGAGCAGTACTTC
TRBJ1-2	TRBV11-1	NA	NA	CASSNQGDGYTF	TGTGCCAGCAGCAACCAAGGGGACGGCTACACCTTC
TRBJ2-2	TRBV5-1	NA	NA	CASSLDEEHTGELFF	TGCGCCAGCAGCTTGGACGAGGAACACACCGGGGAGCTGTTTTTT
TRBJ2-1	TRBV7-6	NA	NA	CASSRTGAPDNEQFF	TGTGCCAGCAGTCGTACGGGGGCCCCAGACAATGAGCAGTTCTTC
TRBJ2-3	TRBV12-3/TRBV12-4	NA	TRBD2	CTGSLGGGAGTDTQYF	TGTACCGGCAGTTTAGGCGGGGGGGCCGGCACAGATACGCAGTATTTT
TRBJ1-2	TRBV7-3	few	NA	CASSLTHGEPNGYTF	TGTGCCAGCAGCTTAACGCACGGAGAGCCTAATGGCTACACCTTC
TRBJ2-1	TRBV3-1	NA	TRBD2	CASRPAGAGNEQFF	TGTGCCAGCAGGCCAGCGGGGGCCGGTAATGAGCAGTTCTTC
TRBJ1-4	TRBV7-2	NA	NA	CASSHLGVNEKLFF	TGTGCCAGCAGTCATTTGGGGGTTAATGAAAAACTGTTTTTT
TRBJ2-7	TRBV21-1	NA	NA	CASSSLEDRRYEQYF	TGTGCCAGCAGCAGTTTGGAGGACAGGCGCTACGAGCAGTACTTC
TRBJ2-3	TRBV4-2	NA	TRBD2	CASSRGLADDTDTQYF	TGTGCCAGCAGCCGTGGACTAGCGGACGACACAGATACGCAGTATTTT
TRBJ2-1	TRBV7-9	few	TRBD2	CASSRRLAGDFNEQFF	TGTGCCAGCAGCCGAAGACTAGCGGGGGACTTCAATGAGCAGTTCTTC